One sample yielded the 12 T cell receptor beta chains listed below, sequenced in a study of somatic mutations in cytotoxic T cells in rheumatoid arthritis. Using immunoSEQ multiplex PCR, the repertoire was profiled, and TCRdb retains in-frame clones only, with some absent. The sample lists around 20,000 clones, approximately 80% occurring once. The sequencing input was CD8+ T cells sorted from blood. The receptor source for this set is an adult with rheumatoid arthritis.

V is TRBV28 and J is TRBJ2-5, with 14 bases aligning to TRBD2. The tail of the sequence fits TRBJ2-7 better, so the J call may be wrong. The germline V gene has CDR1 MDHEN and CDR2 SYDVKM. CDR3 size: 16 residues. The DNA of the CDR3 is TGTGCCAGCAGTTTCCGACTAGCGGGGGGGATCTACGAGCAGTACTTC. This codes for CASSFRLAGGIYEQYF.

This chain links TRBV5-6 with TRBJ1-2; no clear D. The length of the CDR3 is 15 residues. Looked up from germline, CDR1 is SGHDT and CDR2 is YYEEEE. The ends were cut back, 3 bases at V and 4 bases at J, with 16 bases in the middle. The CDR3 here is CASSSRRLPVYGYTF. For the CDR3, the DNA is TGTGCCAGCAGCTCTCGACGGCTTCCTGTCTATGGCTACACCTTC.

The gene calls are TRBV9 and TRBJ2-7; no reliable D call. Germline V lookup: CDR1 SGDLS, CDR2 YYNGEE. V gave up 4 bases and J gave up 4 bases, with 21 bases separating them. The CDR3 totals 16 residues. CDR3 bases: TGTGCCAGCAGCCCCCCTAGATCCTCGACCGAGTACGAGCAGTACTTC. Translation: CASSPPRSSTEYEQYF.

The rearrangement joins TRBV7-9 to TRBJ1-2; 8 nucleotides line up with TRBD1. Trimming removed 5 bases from V and 7 bases from J; junction bases left unmatched: 3. This CDR3 comprises 12 residues. Looked up from germline, CDR1 is SEHNR and CDR2 is FQNEAQ (reference sequence). Here the CDR3 reads CASSPGQGGYTF. DNA for the CDR3: TGTGCCAGCAGCCCCGGACAGGGTGGCTACACCTTC.

The chain combines TRBV9 with TRBJ2-6; D is unresolved. In germline, CDR1 is SGDLS, CDR2 YYNGEE. The CDR3 is made up of 15 amino acids. Trimming took 4 bases from V and 4 from J, leaving 12 bases between them. DNA of the CDR3: TGTGCCAGCAGCCAGACTTCACTAGGGGCCAACGTCCTGACTTTC. Translating gives CASSQTSLGANVLTF.

This clone was seen once. This chain uses TRBV29-1 with TRBJ2-5; 13 bases are a match to TRBD2. This CDR3 spans 14 amino acids. The V gene's germline CDR1 is SQVTM and CDR2 ANQGSEA. J lost 9 bases, V lost 4 bases, and 8 bases had no gene match. The CDR3, as DNA: TGCAGCGTTGCCGGGACTAGCGGGATCACGGCCCAGTACTTC. This sequence encodes CSVAGTSGITAQYF.

The chain couples TRBV13 to TRBJ2-7; 10 bases map to TRBD1. CDR1 PRHDT and CDR2 FYEKMQ come from the germline V gene (reference sequence). CDR3 length: 14 residues. The ends lost 3 bases at V and 7 bases at J; junction bases unmatched: 6. The CDR3 region is CASSLRQGAREQYF. CDR3 sequence (DNA): TGTGCCAGCAGCTTGCGACAGGGGGCGCGAGAGCAGTACTTC.

This clone was picked up one time. The V gene is TRBV29-1, the J gene TRBJ2-7, with 10 bases that match TRBD2. The CDR3 length is 13 residues. Germline values: CDR1 SQVTM, CDR2 ANQGSEA. After removal of 8 bases from V and 1 base from J, the junction contained 5 bases not matched to a gene. The CDR3 region has the DNA TGCAGCACCCGGACTAGCGGATCCTACGAGCAGTACTTC. This encodes CSTRTSGSYEQYF.

V usage is TRBV27 and J usage is TRBJ2-1; 13 bases map to TRBD2. The CDR3 consists of 14 residues. Losses at the gene ends were 6 bases for V and 7 bases for J; bases not matched to a gene: 3. Germline loops: CDR1 MNHEY, CDR2 SMNVEV (reference sequence). The CDR3 is CASSTGLAGNEQFF. CDR3 nucleotides: TGTGCCAGCAGCACGGGACTAGCGGGAAATGAGCAGTTCTTC.

The J gene is TRBJ2-7, the V gene TRBV29-1; 10 nucleotides line up with TRBD1. Germline trimming cut 6 bases from V and 5 bases from J; bases unmatched to any gene: 4. The CDR3 totals 12 residues. CDR1 is SQVTM, CDR2 ANQGSEA, per germline. In DNA form, the CDR3 reads TGCAGCGTCACGGGACAGGGGAACGAGCAGTACTTC. Its protein product is CSVTGQGNEQYF.

This clone is a singleton in its sample. The genes are TRBV4-3 and TRBJ2-3, with 7 bases matching TRBD1. This CDR3 spans 14 amino acids. The J segment lost 3 bases and the V segment lost 5 bases, leaving 5 bases of the junction unmatched. Germline values: CDR1 LGHNA, CDR2 YSLEER. The CDR3 region is CASSDRVGTDTQYF. The CDR3 nucleotides read TGCGCCAGCAGCGACAGGGTTGGGACAGATACGCAGTATTTT.

This clone was recorded a few times. This chain uses TRBV28 with TRBJ2-7; unclear D gene. V lost 2 bases, J lost 1 base, and 6 bases lay in between. Germline CDR1 is MDHEN and CDR2 is SYDVKM. The CDR3 has 13 residues. CDR3 loop: CASSLRNSYEQYF. The CDR3 bases are TGTGCCAGCAGTTTACGGAATTCCTACGAGCAGTACTTC.